Listed here is a single TCR beta chain. The antigen remains unidentified. The germline CDR1 and CDR2 sequences are WNHNN and SYGVQD (reference sequence). The CDR3 sequence is 15 residues long. V was trimmed by 2 bases and J by 5 bases, leaving 15 bases between them. These data belong to a study of cytomegalovirus exposure and HLA in healthy donors. The study's findings and limits: TCR beta V segments were, for the most part, productive about 87% or about 30% of the time in an earlier analysis.

With 60 Vbeta and 13 Jbeta primers, the PCR was carried out. The method was immunoSEQ multiplex PCR; TCRdb's version includes in-frame clones alone and lacks a portion of them. The sample totals 220,000 or so clones. The receptor was derived from a girl aged 2 to 10 in good health and CMV-seropositive. Sequencing was carried out using PBMCs. V and J are TRBV10-1 and TRBJ1-1; a possible D gene is TRBD1 (6 bases). CDR3 in amino acids: CASSENRGIETEAFF. The CDR3, as DNA: TGCGCCAGCAGTGAGAATAGGGGGATCGAGACTGAAGCTTTCTTT.